These T cell receptor beta chains were read from a single sample in a study of Graves' ophthalmopathy and Graves' hyperthyroidism. TCRdb itself ran the multiplex PCR reads through MiXCR, one entry per CDR3 protein. Among just over 600,000 distinct CDR3 sequences listed, 20% to 25% were seen once. Material for sequencing was peripheral blood. The receptors originated from a woman younger than 30 with stable Graves' hyperthyroidism. Some clones in this sample may be carry-over from other donors' samples. The CDR3 runs from the conserved cysteine through the conserved F or W. The D gene is left open where the match is weak. Only some rows state a clone size, as once, few, many or a class for expanded clones.

J gene,clone size,D gene,V gene,CDR3 protein,CDR3 DNA
TRBJ2-5,-,-,TRBV6-2/TRBV6-3,CASTGGAETQYF,TGTGCCAGCACGGGGGGCGCAGAGACCCAGTACTTC
TRBJ2-2,-,-,TRBV6-1,CASSAQTVDTGELFF,TGTGCCAGCAGCGCACAGACAGTGGACACCGGGGAGCTGTTTTTT
TRBJ2-5,many,-,TRBV6-2/TRBV6-3,CASSPIQETQYF,TGTGCCAGCAGCCCTATCCAAGAGACCCAGTACTTC
TRBJ1-5,many,-,TRBV30,CAWSTGLYSNQPQHF,TGTGCCTGGAGCACAGGGCTATATAGCAATCAGCCCCAGCATTTT
TRBJ1-6,-,-,TRBV7-2,CASTLAGGGNSPLHF,TGTGCCAGCACCTTAGCGGGGGGCGGTAATTCACCCCTCCACTTT
TRBJ2-2,many,TRBD2,TRBV6-2/TRBV6-3,CASSYGGGASTGELFF,TGTGCCAGCAGTTACGGCGGGGGGGCCAGCACCGGGGAGCTGTTTTTT
TRBJ1-6,many,-,TRBV6-5,CASSYSTGANSPLHF,TGTGCCAGCAGTTACTCGACGGGAGCTAATTCACCCCTCCACTTT
TRBJ2-2,-,-,TRBV3-1,CASSQSGAGTGELFF,TGTGCCAGCAGCCAATCGGGGGCGGGCACCGGGGAGCTGTTTTTT
TRBJ1-6,many,-,TRBV6-1,CASSEHSSYNSPLHF,TGTGCCAGCAGTGAACACAGCTCCTATAATTCACCCCTCCACTTT
TRBJ1-2,-,-,TRBV7-9,CASSLGDFVGYTF,TGTGCCAGCAGCTTAGGGGATTTCGTAGGCTACACCTTC
TRBJ2-6,many,TRBD1,TRBV12-3/TRBV12-4,CASKRDRTSGANVLTF,TGTGCCAGCAAACGGGACAGGACGTCTGGGGCCAACGTCCTGACTTTC
TRBJ1-2,many,-,TRBV11-1,CASSLTRGGVDGYTF,TGTGCCAGCAGCCTAACTAGGGGGGGCGTCGATGGCTACACCTTC
TRBJ1-2,-,TRBD1,TRBV6-5,CASSYPGTAPYGYTF,TGTGCCAGCAGTTACCCCGGGACAGCCCCCTATGGCTACACCTTC
TRBJ2-5,-,-,TRBV6-1,CASSDMGSVQETQYF,TGTGCCAGCAGTGATATGGGGTCTGTGCAAGAGACCCAGTACTTC
TRBJ2-2,-,TRBD1,TRBV7-8,CDSSLYDRGRGTGELFF,TGTGACAGCAGCTTATATGACAGGGGGCGTGGCACCGGGGAGCTGTTTTTT
TRBJ1-2,many,-,TRBV12-3/TRBV12-4,CATREGGDYGYTF,TGTGCCACCCGTGAGGGAGGGGACTATGGCTACACCTTC
TRBJ1-6,-,-,TRBV28,CASRRRGAYRSLHF,TGTGCCAGCAGAAGGCGGGGAGCTTATCGATCCCTCCACTTT
TRBJ1-2,many,TRBD1,TRBV25-1,CASSAGGWGYTF,TGTGCCAGCAGTGCAGGGGGGTGGGGCTACACCTTC
TRBJ1-6,-,-,TRBV28,CASRRVSYNSPLHF,TGTGCCAGCAGACGGGTATCCTATAATTCACCCCTCCACTTT
TRBJ1-5,-,TRBD1,TRBV2,CASTERGQDNQPQHF,TGTGCCAGCACCGAACGGGGACAGGACAATCAGCCCCAGCATTTT
TRBJ1-1,few,TRBD1,TRBV30,CAWKQGATEAFF,TGTGCCTGGAAACAGGGGGCTACTGAAGCTTTCTTT
TRBJ1-2,many,-,TRBV12-3/TRBV12-4,CASSTGANYGYTF,TGTGCCAGCAGCACCGGGGCCAACTATGGCTACACCTTC
TRBJ1-1,many,TRBD1,TRBV20-1,CSARQGGVNTEAFF,TGCAGTGCTAGACAGGGGGGGGTGAACACTGAAGCTTTCTTT
TRBJ1-6,-,-,TRBV20-1,CSARDAANSPLHF,TGCAGTGCTAGAGATGCCGCGAATTCACCCCTCCACTTT
TRBJ2-5,many,-,TRBV28,CASSPGSPLGTQYF,TGTGCCAGCAGCCCGGGTTCCCCGCTCGGAACCCAGTACTTC